This paragraph reports one T cell receptor beta chain. Some clones are missing from TCRdb's copy, which holds only in-frame ones; the method was immunoSEQ multiplex PCR. The sample records roughly 59,000 clones, roughly 90% being singletons. The sample comes from a study of control samples from healthy donors and cancer patients. The source of this sequence is a man in his forties with colorectal cancer. Material for sequencing was PBMCs.

The CDR3: CASSYRGQGIEQYF. The CDR3 DNA sequence: TGTGCCAGCAGCTACCGGGGACAGGGCATCGAGCAGTACTTC. This rearrangement joins TRBV7-8 to TRBJ2-7, with 9 bases matching TRBD1. V was pared by 4 bases and J by 6 bases, with 7 bases of the junction left unmatched. This CDR3 is 14 amino acids long. Germline assignment: CDR1 SGHVS and CDR2 FQNEAQ.